This T cell receptor (beta chain) was recovered during a study of beta chain features in type 1 diabetes. Reverse transcription of all isolated RNA meant that expressed TCRB transcripts were sequenced. TCRdb's copy holds only in-frame clones and misses some; the assay was immunoSEQ multiplex PCR. This table has roughly 400,000 clones, over 8.5% appearing once. Sorting produced populations that all topped 95% purity. General study findings and limits: Within each of all four CD4+ subsets, Type 1 diabetes patients had TCRB CDR3s that were moderately but significantly shorter. Insertions at VDJ junctions were less frequent in type 1 diabetes patients. These patients also deleted more nucleotides at the same junctions. High TCR expression in some cells could lead to their over-representation in cDNA sequencing.

Germline lookup yields CDR1 SGHKS and CDR2 YYEKEE (reference sequence). The CDR3 is made up of 13 amino acids. V lost 2 bases and J 3 bases, leaving 7 bases between the germline ends. Notes on this clone: Its antigen remains unidentified.

The sample was central memory CD4+ T cells from blood. This TCR was recovered from a young man with type 1 diabetes. The genes are TRBV5-5 and TRBJ2-3, with unresolved D. The DNA of the CDR3 is TGTGCCAGCAGCTTTGGTGGGACAGATACGCAGTATTTT. Its translation is CASSFGGTDTQYF.